The rows below give T cell receptor beta chains drawn from one sample of a study of T cell responses to AZD1222 COVID-19 vaccine. TCRdb's table, derived via immunoSEQ multiplex PCR, lists solely in-frame clones and lacks some. The data show 150,000 to 200,000 clones, around nine tenths seen once. The sequencing used peripheral blood, collected 28 days after the second AZD1222 dose. The receptors shown here come from an adult who received the AZD1222 COVID-19 vaccine. Each CDR3 is given with its conserved first and last residue. The D gene is left open where the match is weak. Rows may omit the clone size; those that give it use once, few, many or a size class.

abundance,v_gene,d_gene,j_gene,CDR3nt,CDR3aa
.,TRBV6-6,.,TRBJ1-1,TGTGCCAGCCTTAACCCGGCCAGGGGAGGTGGCACTGAAGCTTTCTTT,CASLNPARGGGTEAFF
.,TRBV5-4,TRBD2,TRBJ2-1,TGTGCCAGCAGCTTCCGCGGGGGAAACAATGAGCAGTTCTTC,CASSFRGGNNEQFF
.,TRBV19,TRBD1,TRBJ1-5,TGTGCCAGTAGTGCCCAGGGACAGGGAGGGGGTCAGCCCCAGCATTTT,CASSAQGQGGGQPQHF
few,TRBV5-6,.,TRBJ1-5,TGTGCCAGCAGCCTAAGGCCGGGGGCGCCGAATCAGCCCCAGCATTTT,CASSLRPGAPNQPQHF
.,TRBV11-2,.,TRBJ2-2,TGTGCCAGCAGCTCCCTTCAGGGGTCGACCGGGGAGCTGTTTTTT,CASSSLQGSTGELFF
.,TRBV19,.,TRBJ1-4,TGTGCCAGTAGTATTAGGGGAGATGGAAAACTGTTTTTT,CASSIRGDGKLFF
once,TRBV4-2,TRBD2,TRBJ2-4,TGTGCCAGCAGCCAAGATAGGGGACTAGCGGGAAGGGGGGCCAAAAACATTCAGTACTTC,CASSQDRGLAGRGAKNIQYF
.,TRBV10-3,.,TRBJ1-5,TGTGCCATCAGATACATCGAGCCCCAGCATTTT,CAIRYIEPQHF
few,TRBV3-1/TRBV3-2,.,TRBJ1-4,TGTGCCAGCAGCCAAGTGGCGACTGAAAAACTGTTTTTT,CASSQVATEKLFF
.,TRBV4-2,.,TRBJ1-2,TGTGCCAGCAGCCTCGAGGTTGGGCAGTATGGCTACACCTTC,CASSLEVGQYGYTF